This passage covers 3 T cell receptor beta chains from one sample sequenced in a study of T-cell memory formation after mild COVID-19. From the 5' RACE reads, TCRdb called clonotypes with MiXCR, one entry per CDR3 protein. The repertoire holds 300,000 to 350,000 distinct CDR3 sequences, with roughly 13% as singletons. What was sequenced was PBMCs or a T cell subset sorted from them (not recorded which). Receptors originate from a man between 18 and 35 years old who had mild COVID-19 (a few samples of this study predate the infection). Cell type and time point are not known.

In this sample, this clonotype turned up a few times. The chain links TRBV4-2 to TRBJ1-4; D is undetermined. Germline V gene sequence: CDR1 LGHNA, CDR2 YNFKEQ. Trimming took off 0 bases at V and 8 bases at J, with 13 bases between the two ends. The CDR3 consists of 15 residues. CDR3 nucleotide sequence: TGTGCCAGCAGCCAAGACGGACGACGAACGGAAAAACTGTTTTTT. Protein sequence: CASSQDGRRTEKLFF.

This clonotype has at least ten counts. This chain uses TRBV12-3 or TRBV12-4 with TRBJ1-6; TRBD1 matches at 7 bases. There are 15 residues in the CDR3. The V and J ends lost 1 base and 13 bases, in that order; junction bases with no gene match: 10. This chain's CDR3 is CASSLEHRDSAPLHF. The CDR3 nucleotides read TGTGCCAGCAGTTTAGAGCACCGGGACAGTGCGCCCCTCCACTTT.

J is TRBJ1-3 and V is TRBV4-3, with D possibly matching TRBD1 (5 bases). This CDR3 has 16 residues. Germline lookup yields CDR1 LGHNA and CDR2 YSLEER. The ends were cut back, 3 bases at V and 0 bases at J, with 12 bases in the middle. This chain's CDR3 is CASSQDPDSSGNTIYF. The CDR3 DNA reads TGCGCCAGCAGCCAGGATCCTGACAGCTCTGGAAACACCATATATTTT.